This T cell receptor beta chain was captured by sequencing in a study of blood T cell repertoires in COVID-19 (dated by TCRdb to between 2020 and 2021). General notes on the study: Samples covering the acute and convalescent phases of COVID-19 were provided by collaborators in the United States, Italy and Spain. Deeply sampled blood TCRbeta repertoires from subjects exposed to, actively infected with, or recovered from COVID-19 were included in the dataset. Where HLA class I and class II types were available, the types were taken from metadata supplied by the sample provider, not from assay-based typing. The prospective study material was composed of cDNA or gDNA derived from T cells, B-cell-depleted T cells, or PBMCs. The repertoires were released in a freely available public database intended as a resource for research on the immune response to SARS-CoV-2. Nearly every sample came with metadata listing a de-identified subject ID, COVID-19 status, age in years and sex. Samples were obtained from the ongoing ImmuneRACE study (first 160 participants) and from over 1,000 subjects provided by 6 global collaborators.

The immunoSEQ Assay, a bias-controlled multiplex PCR, was used to amplify TCRbeta CDR3 regions from genomic DNA. As for the original processing: The number of nucleated cells in each sample was estimated from the amplification of reference gene primers within the assay. To quantify the absolute abundance of each unique TCRbeta CDR3 rearrangement, sequence reads were collapsed and filtered. For each sample, productive Simpson clonality was calculated as the square root of Simpson's diversity index across productive rearrangements. Entries here come from immuneACCESS through TCRdb and include only in-frame sequences with V and J called. Some clones fail to appear in such tables; in the studies checked, an unresolved V gene covers under half of the shortfall, and the cause of the remainder is unknown. The D gene and trimming were derived from the DNA, and the V and J assignments and clone size from that table. The sample contains approximately 250,000 clones, roughly 90% of them found a single time. The ten largest clones add up to about 12% of the sample.

With respect to this clone: Which antigen it targets is not known. Per-nucleotide qualities are absent, and no much larger clonotype sits a single base away.

The study at large found these results: The amount of clinical and demographic metadata varied by source and participant and was provided uncurated.

In Seattle, one collaborating source enrolled patients while the infection was active and tracked those patients longitudinally over the course of disease. Whole blood was collected in K2EDTA tubes by collaborating institutions according to the institutions' own protocols. For TCRbeta analysis, collaborators shipped samples in one of three forms: frozen whole blood, isolated PBMCs, or DNA extracted from either of those sample types. The clonotype originates from a woman between 65 and 79 years old with COVID-19, enrolled during active disease. Specimen: peripheral blood.

The bases read TGTGCCAGCAGCTTGTGGCAGGGATATGGCTACACCTTC. The translation is CASSLWQGYGYTF. The V and J genes are TRBV5-6 and TRBJ1-2; TRBD1 is a possible D gene, resting on 5 matching bases. V was cut back by 1 base and J by 5 bases, leaving a gap of 9 bases between them. The CDR3 runs 13 residues from the cysteine to the phenylalanine. The sequence is cut down to CDR3 DNA, 39 bases in frame from base 1. The germline V gene provides CDR1 SGHDT and CDR2 YYEEEE.